This TCR beta chain was found in a study of T cells in Graves' hyperthyroidism and ophthalmopathy. Notes on the study in general: Peripheral blood also featured most of the thyroid clonotypes expanded above 0.001. Separation of ophthalmopathy from stable hyperthyroidism was achieved by a 13 V-J model. Before onset, by a median of approximately 5.9 months, the model predicted ophthalmopathy.

The source material, RNA transcripts, was used to amplify TCR beta CDR3 regions. The primer set for the first-round RT-PCR of the TCR CDR3 was HTBI. One entry per CDR3 protein results from TCRdb running MiXCR on the multiplex PCR reads. The data contain fewer than 550,000 distinct CDR3 sequences, around a quarter of them singletons. Duration under 3 months, a NOSPECS grade of at least 4, and a Clinical Activity Score of at least 3 characterized the ophthalmopathy patients. V lost 1 base, J lost 3 bases, and 4 bases stayed unmatched. Germline lookup yields CDR1 SGHRS and CDR2 YFSETQ. The CDR3 is 15 residues long. This clonotype was seen at least ten times. Antigen specificity is unknown.

Material for sequencing was blood. The receptor comes from a woman younger than 45 with Graves' ophthalmopathy. The rearrangement joins TRBV5-1 to TRBJ1-1, with 9 bases fitting TRBD1. DNA of the CDR3: TGCGCCAGCAGCTTGTTCGGACAGGGGTACACTGAAGCTTTCTTT. The encoded protein is CASSLFGQGYTEAFF.